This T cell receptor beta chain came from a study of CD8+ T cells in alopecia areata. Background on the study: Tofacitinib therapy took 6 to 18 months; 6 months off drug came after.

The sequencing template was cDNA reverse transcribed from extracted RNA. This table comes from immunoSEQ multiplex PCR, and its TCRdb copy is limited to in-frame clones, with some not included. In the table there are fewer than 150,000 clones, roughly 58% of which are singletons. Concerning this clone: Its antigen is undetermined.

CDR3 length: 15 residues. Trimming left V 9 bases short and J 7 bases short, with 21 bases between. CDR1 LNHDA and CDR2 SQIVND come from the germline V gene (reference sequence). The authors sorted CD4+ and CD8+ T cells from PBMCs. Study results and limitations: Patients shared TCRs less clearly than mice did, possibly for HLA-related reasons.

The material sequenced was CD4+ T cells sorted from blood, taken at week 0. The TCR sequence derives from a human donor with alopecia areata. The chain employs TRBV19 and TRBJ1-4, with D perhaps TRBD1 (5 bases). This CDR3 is CASTTTRGVSEKLFF. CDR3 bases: TGTGCCAGCACTACCACAAGAGGGGTTAGTGAAAAACTGTTTTTT.